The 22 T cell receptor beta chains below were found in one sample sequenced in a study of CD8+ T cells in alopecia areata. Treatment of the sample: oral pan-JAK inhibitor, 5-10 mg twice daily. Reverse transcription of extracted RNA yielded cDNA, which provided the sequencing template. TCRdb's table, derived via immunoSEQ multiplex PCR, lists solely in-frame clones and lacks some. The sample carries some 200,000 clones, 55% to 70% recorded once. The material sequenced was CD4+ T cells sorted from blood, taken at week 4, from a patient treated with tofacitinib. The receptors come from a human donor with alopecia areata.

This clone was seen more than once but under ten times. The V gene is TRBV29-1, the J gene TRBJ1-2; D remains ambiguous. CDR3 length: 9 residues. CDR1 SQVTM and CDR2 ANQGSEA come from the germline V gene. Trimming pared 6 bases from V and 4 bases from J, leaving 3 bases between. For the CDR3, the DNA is TGCAGCGTGAGCTATGGCTACACCTTC. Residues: CSVSYGYTF. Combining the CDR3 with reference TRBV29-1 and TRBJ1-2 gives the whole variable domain SAVISQKPSRDICQRGTSLTIQCQVDSQVTMMFWYRQQPGQSLTLIATANQGSEATYESGFVIDKFPISRPNLTFSTLTVSNMSPEDSSIYLCSVSYGYTFGSGTRLTVV.

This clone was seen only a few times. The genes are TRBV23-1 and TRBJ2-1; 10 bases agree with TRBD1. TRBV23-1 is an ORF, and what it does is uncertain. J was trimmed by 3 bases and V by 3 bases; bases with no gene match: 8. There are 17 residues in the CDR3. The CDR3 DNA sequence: TGCGCCAGCAGTCACCTAGTCCGGGACAGGGGCTACAATGAGCAGTTCTTC. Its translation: CASSHLVRDRGYNEQFF.

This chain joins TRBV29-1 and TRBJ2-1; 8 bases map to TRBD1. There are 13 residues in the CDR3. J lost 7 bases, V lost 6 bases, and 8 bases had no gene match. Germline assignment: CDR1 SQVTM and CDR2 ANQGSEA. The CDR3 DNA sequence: TGCAGCGTACGTACAGGGGGTTGGAATGAGCAGTTCTTC. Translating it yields CSVRTGGWNEQFF.

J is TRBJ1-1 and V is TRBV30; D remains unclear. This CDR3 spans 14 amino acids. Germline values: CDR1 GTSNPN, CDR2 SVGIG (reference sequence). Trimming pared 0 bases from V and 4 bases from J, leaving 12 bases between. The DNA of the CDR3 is TGTGCCTGGAGTGTACGTTTGATGGGCACTGAAGCTTTCTTT. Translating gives CAWSVRLMGTEAFF.

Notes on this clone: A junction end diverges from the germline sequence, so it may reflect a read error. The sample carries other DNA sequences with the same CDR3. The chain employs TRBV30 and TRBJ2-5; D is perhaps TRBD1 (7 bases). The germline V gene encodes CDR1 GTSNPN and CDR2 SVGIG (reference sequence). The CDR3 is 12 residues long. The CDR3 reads CAVTGTGETQYF. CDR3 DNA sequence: TGTGCTGTGACAGGGACGGGGGAGACCCAATACTTC.

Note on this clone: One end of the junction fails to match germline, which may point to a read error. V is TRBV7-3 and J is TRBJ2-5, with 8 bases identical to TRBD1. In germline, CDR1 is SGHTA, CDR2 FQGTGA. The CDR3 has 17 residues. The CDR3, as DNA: TGCGCCAGCAGCCAGGAACCAGGGGGCCCGGGCCGAGAGACCCAGTACTTC. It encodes CASSQEPGGPGRETQYF.

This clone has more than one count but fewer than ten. The CDR3 sequence is CASSSSDGQPQHF. The CDR3 DNA is TGTGCCAGTAGTTCCTCGGACGGACAGCCCCAGCATTTT. The genes are TRBV19 and TRBJ1-5, with D unresolved. Looked up from germline, CDR1 is LNHDA and CDR2 is SQIVND (reference sequence). V was clipped by 5 bases and J by 7 bases, with 12 bases between them. The CDR3 contains 13 residues.

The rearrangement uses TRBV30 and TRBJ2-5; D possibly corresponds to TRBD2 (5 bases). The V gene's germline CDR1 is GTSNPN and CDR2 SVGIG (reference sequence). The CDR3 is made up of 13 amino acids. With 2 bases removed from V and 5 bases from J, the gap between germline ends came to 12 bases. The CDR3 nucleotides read TGTGCCTGGAGTACTAGGGCGAGGGAGACCCAGTACTTC. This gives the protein CAWSTRARETQYF.

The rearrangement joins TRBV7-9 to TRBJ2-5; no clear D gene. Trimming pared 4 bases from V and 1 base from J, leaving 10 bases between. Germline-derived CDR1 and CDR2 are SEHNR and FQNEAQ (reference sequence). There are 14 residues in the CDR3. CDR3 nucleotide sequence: TGTGCCAGCAGCTCATTTCCATCCCAAGAGACCCAGTACTTC. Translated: CASSSFPSQETQYF.

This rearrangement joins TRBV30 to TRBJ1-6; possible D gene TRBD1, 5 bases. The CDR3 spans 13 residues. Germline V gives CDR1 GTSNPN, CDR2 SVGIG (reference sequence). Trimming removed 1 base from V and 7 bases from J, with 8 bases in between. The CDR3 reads CAWSAGGNSPLHF. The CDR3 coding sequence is TGTGCCTGGAGTGCCGGGGGAAATTCACCCCTCCACTTT.

CDR3 sequence (DNA): TGTGCCATCAGTGAGGGGGCTAGCGGGACCCAGTACTTC. Its translation is CAISEGASGTQYF. The genes are TRBV10-3 and TRBJ2-5, with TRBD2 identical over 7 bases. J was trimmed by 7 bases and V by 2 bases; bases with no gene match: 4. CDR1 and CDR2 from the germline V gene are ENHRY and SYGVKD. The CDR3 is 13 residues long.

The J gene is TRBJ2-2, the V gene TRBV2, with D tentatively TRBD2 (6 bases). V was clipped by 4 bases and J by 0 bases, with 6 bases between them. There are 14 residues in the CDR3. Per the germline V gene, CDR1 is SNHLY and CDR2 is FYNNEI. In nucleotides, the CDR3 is TGTGCCAGCAGTGGACTAGCGAACACCGGGGAGCTGTTTTTT. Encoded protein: CASSGLANTGELFF.

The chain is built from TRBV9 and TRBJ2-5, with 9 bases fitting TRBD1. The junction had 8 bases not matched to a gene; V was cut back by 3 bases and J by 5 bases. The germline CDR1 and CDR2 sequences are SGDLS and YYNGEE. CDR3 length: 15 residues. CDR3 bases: TGTGCCAGCAGCGCCGCGGGACAGGGTAGGGAGACCCAGTACTTC. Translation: CASSAAGQGRETQYF.

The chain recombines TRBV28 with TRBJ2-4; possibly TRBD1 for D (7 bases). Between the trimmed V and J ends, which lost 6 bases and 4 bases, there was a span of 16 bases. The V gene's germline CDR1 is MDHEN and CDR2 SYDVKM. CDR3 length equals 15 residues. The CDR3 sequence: CASSYGGQRKNIQYF. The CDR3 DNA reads TGTGCCAGCAGCTACGGGGGACAGAGGAAAAACATTCAGTACTTC.

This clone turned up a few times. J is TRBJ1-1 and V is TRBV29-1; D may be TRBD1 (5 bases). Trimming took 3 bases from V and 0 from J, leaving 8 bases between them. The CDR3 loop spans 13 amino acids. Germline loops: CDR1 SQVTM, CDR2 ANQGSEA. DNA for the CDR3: TGCAGCGTTGAGGGGCACCTGAACACTGAAGCTTTCTTT. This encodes CSVEGHLNTEAFF.

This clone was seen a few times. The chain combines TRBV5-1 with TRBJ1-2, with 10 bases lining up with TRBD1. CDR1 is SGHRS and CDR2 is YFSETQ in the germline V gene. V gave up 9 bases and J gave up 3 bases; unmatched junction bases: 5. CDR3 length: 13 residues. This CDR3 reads CATGTGADYGYTF. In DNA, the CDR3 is TGCGCCACCGGGACAGGGGCAGACTATGGCTACACCTTC.

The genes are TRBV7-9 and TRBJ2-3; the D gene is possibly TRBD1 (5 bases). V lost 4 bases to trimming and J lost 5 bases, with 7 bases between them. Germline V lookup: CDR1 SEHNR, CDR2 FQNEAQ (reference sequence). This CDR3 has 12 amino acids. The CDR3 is CASSSQGDTQYF. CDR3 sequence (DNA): TGTGCCAGCAGCTCTCAGGGAGATACGCAGTATTTT.

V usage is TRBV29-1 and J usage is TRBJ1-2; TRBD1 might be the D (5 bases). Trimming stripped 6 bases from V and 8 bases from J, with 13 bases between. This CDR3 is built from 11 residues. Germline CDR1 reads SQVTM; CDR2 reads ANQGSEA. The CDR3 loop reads CSVDSPLGYTF. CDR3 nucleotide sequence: TGCAGCGTCGACAGCCCGTTGGGCTACACCTTC.

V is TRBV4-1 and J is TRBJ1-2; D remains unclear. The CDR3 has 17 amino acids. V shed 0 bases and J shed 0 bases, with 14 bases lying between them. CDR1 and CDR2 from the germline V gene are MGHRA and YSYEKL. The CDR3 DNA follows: TGCGCCAGCAGCCAAGATCCGCTCCCCATAGCTAACTATGGCTACACCTTC. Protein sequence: CASSQDPLPIANYGYTF.

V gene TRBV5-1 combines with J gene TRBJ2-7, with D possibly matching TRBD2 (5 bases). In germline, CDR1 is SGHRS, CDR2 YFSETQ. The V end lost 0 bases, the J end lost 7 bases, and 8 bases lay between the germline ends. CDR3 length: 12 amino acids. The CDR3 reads CASSLERREQYF. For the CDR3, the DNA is TGCGCCAGCAGCTTGGAGAGGAGGGAGCAGTACTTC.

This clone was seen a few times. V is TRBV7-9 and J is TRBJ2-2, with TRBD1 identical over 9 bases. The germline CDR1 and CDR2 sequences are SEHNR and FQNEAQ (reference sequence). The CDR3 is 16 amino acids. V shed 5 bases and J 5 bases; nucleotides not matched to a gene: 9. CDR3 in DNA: TGTGCCAGCAGCGGCCGGGACAGGGAACTTACCGGGGAGCTGTTTTTT. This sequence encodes CASSGRDRELTGELFF.

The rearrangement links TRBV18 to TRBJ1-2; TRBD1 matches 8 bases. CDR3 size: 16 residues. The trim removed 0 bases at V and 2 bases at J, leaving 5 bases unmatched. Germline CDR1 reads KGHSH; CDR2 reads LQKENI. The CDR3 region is CASSPPQRQGNYGYTF. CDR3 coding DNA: TGTGCCAGCTCACCACCGCAAAGACAGGGGAACTATGGCTACACCTTC. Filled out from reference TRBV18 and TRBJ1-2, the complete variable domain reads NAGVMQNPRHLVRRRGQEARLRCSPMKGHSHVYWYRQLPEEGLKFMVYLQKENIIDESGMPKERFSAEFPKEGPSILRIQQVVRGDSAAYFCASSPPQRQGNYGYTFGSGTRLTVV.